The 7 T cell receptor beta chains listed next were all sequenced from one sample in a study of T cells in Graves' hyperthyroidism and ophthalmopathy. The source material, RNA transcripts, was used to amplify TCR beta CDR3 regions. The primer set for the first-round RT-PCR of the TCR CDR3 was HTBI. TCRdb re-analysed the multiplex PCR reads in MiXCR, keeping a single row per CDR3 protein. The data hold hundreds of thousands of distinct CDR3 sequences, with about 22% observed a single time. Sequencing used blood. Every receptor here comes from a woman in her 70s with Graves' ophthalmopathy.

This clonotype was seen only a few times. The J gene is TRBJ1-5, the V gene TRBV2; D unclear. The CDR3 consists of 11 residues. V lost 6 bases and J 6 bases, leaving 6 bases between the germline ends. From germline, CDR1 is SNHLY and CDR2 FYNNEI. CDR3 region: CASRESQPQHF. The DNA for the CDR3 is TGTGCCAGCAGGGAATCTCAGCCCCAGCATTTT.

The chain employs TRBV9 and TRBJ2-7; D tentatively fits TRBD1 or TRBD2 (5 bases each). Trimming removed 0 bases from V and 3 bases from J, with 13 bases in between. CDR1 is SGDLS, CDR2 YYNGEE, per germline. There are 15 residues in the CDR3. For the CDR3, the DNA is TGTGCCAGCAGCGTAGAAGGGACGGACCTCTACGAGCAGTACTTC. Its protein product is CASSVEGTDLYEQYF.

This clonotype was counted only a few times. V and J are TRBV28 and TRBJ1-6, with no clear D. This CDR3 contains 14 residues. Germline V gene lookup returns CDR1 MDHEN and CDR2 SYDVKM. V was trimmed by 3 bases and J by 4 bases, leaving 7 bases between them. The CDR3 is CASSLMGYNSPLHF. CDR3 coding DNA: TGTGCCAGCAGTTTGATGGGTTATAATTCACCCCTCCACTTT.

DNA for the CDR3: TGTGCCAGCAACCCTAGCGGTAGCGATACGCAGTATTTT. It specifies CASNPSGSDTQYF. This chain joins TRBV27 and TRBJ2-3, with 7 bases matching TRBD2. Per the germline V gene, CDR1 is MNHEY and CDR2 is SMNVEV (reference sequence). V lost 7 bases to trimming and J lost 6 bases; unmatched junction nucleotides: 7. The CDR3 sequence is 13 residues long.

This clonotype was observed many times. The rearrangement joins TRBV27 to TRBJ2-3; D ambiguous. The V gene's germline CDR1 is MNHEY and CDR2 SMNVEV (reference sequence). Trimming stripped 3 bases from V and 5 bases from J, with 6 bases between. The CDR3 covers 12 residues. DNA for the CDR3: TGTGCCAGCAGTTTGTGGGGAGATACGCAGTATTTT. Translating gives CASSLWGDTQYF.

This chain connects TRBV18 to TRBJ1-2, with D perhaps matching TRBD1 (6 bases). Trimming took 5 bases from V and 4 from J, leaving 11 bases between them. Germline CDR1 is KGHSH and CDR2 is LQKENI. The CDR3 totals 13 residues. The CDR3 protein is CASSTGQTYGYTF. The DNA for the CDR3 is TGTGCCAGCTCAACAGGACAGACCTATGGCTACACCTTC.

The CDR3 is CASSLTGTMVGDTQYF. In nucleotides, the CDR3 is TGTGCCAGCAGCTTGACCGGGACTATGGTGGGAGATACGCAGTATTTT. The rearrangement uses TRBV7-6 and TRBJ2-3; TRBD2 matches 7 bases. This CDR3 contains 16 residues. V shed 3 bases and J 5 bases; nucleotides not matched to a gene: 11. Germline CDR1 and CDR2: SGHVS and FNYEAQ.